This T cell receptor beta chain was sequenced in a study of T cell changes during pregnancy in multiple sclerosis. Trimming removed 3 bases from V and 0 bases from J; junction bases left unmatched: 3. Per the germline V gene, CDR1 is SNHLY and CDR2 is FYNNEI. CDR3 length: 15 amino acids. TCRdb's table, derived via immunoSEQ multiplex PCR, lists solely in-frame clones and lacks some. This sample has roughly 75,000 clones, with around 92% found just once. This TCR was recovered from a female donor in good health, enrolled as a control in a pregnancy study. Sequencing was performed on peripheral blood, taken in the third trimester of pregnancy. The chain has TRBV2 and TRBJ1-1; 8 nucleotides line up with TRBD1. CDR3: CASSEGQVLNTEAFF. CDR3 DNA sequence: TGTGCCAGCAGTGAGGGACAGGTTCTGAACACTGAAGCTTTCTTT.